A single sample gave rise to the 2 T cell receptor beta chains below, sequenced in a study of T cell clones after liver transplantation. Sequencing used immunoSEQ multiplex PCR; TCRdb keeps in-frame clones, though not all of them. The table has around 97,000 clones, about 86% seen once. This specimen consisted of CD4+ T cells from blood, obtained around 49 months after liver transplant. The receptors come from a human patient who received a liver transplant. The T cells may partly be graft donor cells.

This clone was found once. The chain has TRBV11-2 and TRBJ2-6; D possibly corresponds to TRBD1 (6 bases). Trimming shortened V by 5 bases and J by 0 bases, and 11 bases separated the two germline ends. Germline loops: CDR1 SGHAT, CDR2 FQNNGV. The CDR3 has 16 amino acids. The CDR3 loop is CASSPQGPSGANVLTF. As DNA, the CDR3 is TGTGCCAGCAGCCCCCAGGGGCCCTCTGGGGCCAACGTCCTGACTTTC.

This clone has only one observation. The V and J genes are TRBV4-2 and TRBJ1-1; D remains ambiguous. Trimming removed 6 bases at V and 0 bases at J, with 14 bases between. The length of the CDR3 is 15 residues. Germline lookup yields CDR1 LGHNA and CDR2 YNFKEQ. The CDR3 spells CASRPREIMNTEAFF. In DNA form, the CDR3 reads TGTGCCAGCAGACCAAGGGAGATCATGAACACTGAAGCTTTCTTT.